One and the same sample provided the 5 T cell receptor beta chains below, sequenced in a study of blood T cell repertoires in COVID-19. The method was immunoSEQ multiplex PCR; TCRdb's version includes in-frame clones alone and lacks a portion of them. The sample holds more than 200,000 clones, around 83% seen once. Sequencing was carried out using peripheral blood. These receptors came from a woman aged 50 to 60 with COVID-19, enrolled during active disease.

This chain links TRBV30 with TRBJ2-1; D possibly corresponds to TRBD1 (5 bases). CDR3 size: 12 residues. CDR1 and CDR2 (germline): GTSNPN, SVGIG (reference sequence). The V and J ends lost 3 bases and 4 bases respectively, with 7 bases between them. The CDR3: CAWSDSYNEQFF. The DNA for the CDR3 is TGTGCCTGGAGCGACAGTTACAATGAGCAGTTCTTC.

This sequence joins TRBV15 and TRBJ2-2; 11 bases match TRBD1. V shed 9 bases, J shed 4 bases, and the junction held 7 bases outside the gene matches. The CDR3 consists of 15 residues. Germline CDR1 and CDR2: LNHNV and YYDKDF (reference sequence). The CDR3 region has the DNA TGTGCCACTAGAATTGGGACAGGGGGCACCGGGGAGCTGTTTTTT. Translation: CATRIGTGGTGELFF.

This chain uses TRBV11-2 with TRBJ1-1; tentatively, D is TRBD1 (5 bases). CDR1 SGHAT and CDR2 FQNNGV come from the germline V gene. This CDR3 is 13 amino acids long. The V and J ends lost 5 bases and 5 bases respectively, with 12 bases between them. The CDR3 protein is CASSPRVGTEAFF. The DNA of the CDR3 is TGTGCCAGCAGCCCCAGGGTAGGGACTGAAGCTTTCTTT. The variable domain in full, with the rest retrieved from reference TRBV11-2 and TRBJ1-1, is EAGVAQSPRYKIIEKRQSVAFWCNPISGHATLYWYQQILGQGPKLLIQFQNNGVVDDSQLPKDRFSAERLKGVDSTLKIQPAKLEDSAVYLCASSPRVGTEAFFGQGTRLTVV.

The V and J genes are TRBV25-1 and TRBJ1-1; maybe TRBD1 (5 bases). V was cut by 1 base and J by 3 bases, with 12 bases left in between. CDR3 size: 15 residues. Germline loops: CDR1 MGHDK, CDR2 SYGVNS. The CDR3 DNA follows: TGTGCCAGCAGTGAATGGGGGGGGTTGGACACTGAAGCTTTCTTT. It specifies CASSEWGGLDTEAFF.

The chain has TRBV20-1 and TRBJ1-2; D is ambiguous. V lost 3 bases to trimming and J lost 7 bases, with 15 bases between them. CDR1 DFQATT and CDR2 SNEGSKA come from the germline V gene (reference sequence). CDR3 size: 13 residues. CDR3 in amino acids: CSASYGNRRGYTF. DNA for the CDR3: TGCAGTGCTAGTTACGGGAATCGTCGTGGCTACACCTTC.